A single sample gave rise to the 27 T cell receptor beta chains below, sequenced in a study of OX40 agonist ivuxolimab in advanced cancers. Only in-frame clones appear in the TCRdb table, and some are missing; sequencing was by immunoSEQ multiplex PCR. The sample has some 98,000 clones, around 86% seen once; the top ten hold approximately 0.3%. The sample in question was CD4+ or CD8+ T cells sorted from blood, obtained in a trial of the OX40 agonist ivuxolimab. These receptors all come from an adult with an advanced solid tumor such as melanoma, head and neck, liver or kidney cancer.

This clone was observed a single time. This chain links TRBV19 with TRBJ1-3; no reliable D call. Trimming removed 0 bases at V and 0 bases at J, with 12 bases between. Germline V lookup: CDR1 LNHDA, CDR2 SQIVND (reference sequence). There are 17 residues in the CDR3. The CDR3 DNA is TGTGCCAGTAGTATAGAAACCGGGCTAAGCTCTGGAAACACCATATATTTT. Translated: CASSIETGLSSGNTIYF.

This chain joins TRBV18 and TRBJ2-7; 7 bases are a match to TRBD1. The length of the CDR3 is 16 residues. Per the germline V gene, CDR1 is KGHSH and CDR2 is LQKENI. The ends lost 3 bases at V and 0 bases at J; junction bases unmatched: 8. CDR3 sequence (DNA): TGTGCCAGCTCACCCAAAACGGACAGGAGCTCCTACGAGCAGTACTTC. Amino acids: CASSPKTDRSSYEQYF.

The CDR3 bases are TGTGCCAGCATGGCCGGACTAGCGGGGGGGAACACCGGGGAGCTGTTTTTT. This encodes CASMAGLAGGNTGELFF. The gene calls are TRBV5-4 and TRBJ2-2, with 14 bases that match TRBD2. The CDR3 runs 17 residues. CDR1 is SGHNT and CDR2 is YYREEE in the germline V gene (reference sequence). V lost 6 bases, J lost 1 base, and 5 bases stayed unmatched.

V usage is TRBV30 and J usage is TRBJ1-2, with 10 bases aligning to TRBD1. Looked up from germline, CDR1 is GTSNPN and CDR2 is SVGIG (reference sequence). This CDR3 comprises 13 residues. The V gene end was trimmed by 7 bases and the J gene end by 4 bases; junction bases not matched to a gene: 6. CDR3 bases: TGTGCCTCGGGACAGGGGAGGGTCTATGGCTACACCTTC. Residues: CASGQGRVYGYTF.

V is TRBV7-8 and J is TRBJ2-5; a possible D gene is TRBD1 (6 bases). The germline V gene encodes CDR1 SGHVS and CDR2 FQNEAQ. With 5 bases removed from V and 4 bases from J, the gap between germline ends came to 20 bases. The CDR3 extends over 16 amino acids. Here the CDR3 reads CASSKTGQWQGETQYF. CDR3 sequence (DNA): TGTGCCAGCAGCAAGACCGGACAGTGGCAGGGAGAGACCCAGTACTTC.

This chain connects TRBV10-3 to TRBJ2-2; the D is unclear. Trimming left V 2 bases short and J 0 bases short, with 10 bases between. Germline V gene sequence: CDR1 ENHRY, CDR2 SYGVKD. The CDR3 extends over 16 amino acids. The CDR3 here is CAISEPLGTNTGELFF. The CDR3 DNA reads as TGTGCCATCAGTGAGCCCCTCGGAACGAACACCGGGGAGCTGTTTTTT.

This sequence joins TRBV7-2 and TRBJ1-5; no definite D call. The CDR3 runs to 18 residues. Germline V lookup: CDR1 SGHTA, CDR2 FQGNSA. With 0 bases removed from V and 0 bases from J, the gap between germline ends came to 15 bases. In nucleotides, the CDR3 is TGTGCCAGCAGCTTAGCGCTAACTACGGAATATAGCAATCAGCCCCAGCATTTT. Translating gives CASSLALTTEYSNQPQHF.

The rearrangement uses TRBV11-3 and TRBJ2-3; D may be TRBD1 (6 bases). The CDR3 has 16 amino acids. V lost 1 base to trimming and J lost 1 base, with 12 bases between them. Germline V CDR1 and CDR2: SGHNT, YENEEA. The CDR3 is CASSLGAGGGTDTQYF. The CDR3 coding sequence is TGTGCCAGCAGCTTAGGGGCTGGGGGCGGCACAGATACGCAGTATTTT.

This clone was seen a single time. The genes are TRBV11-2 and TRBJ1-2; D gene unclear. The CDR3 totals 15 residues. V shed 4 bases and J shed 4 bases, with 16 bases lying between them. Germline loops: CDR1 SGHAT, CDR2 FQNNGV. DNA for the CDR3: TGTGCCAGCAGCTCCCAGCGGCACGGCCGCTATGGCTACACCTTC. This translates into CASSSQRHGRYGYTF.

The V call is TRBV18, the J call TRBJ1-3, with D possibly matching TRBD1 (6 bases). This CDR3 region has 15 residues. V lost 3 bases, J lost 0 bases, and 9 bases lay in between. Germline V gene sequence: CDR1 KGHSH, CDR2 LQKENI. The CDR3 reads CASSPGQSSGNTIYF. CDR3 in DNA: TGTGCCAGCTCACCCGGACAGTCCTCTGGAAACACCATATATTTT.

Only a few counts were recorded for this clone. The chain couples TRBV6-5 to TRBJ1-6, with a tentative D call TRBD1 (5 bases). Deletions cut 6 bases from V and 6 bases from J, with 15 bases between. The CDR3 runs 15 residues. Germline V gene lookup returns CDR1 MNHEY and CDR2 SVGAGI. The CDR3 DNA follows: TGTGCCAGCAGCCTCCGGGACGGCCTTAATTCACCCCTCCACTTT. It specifies CASSLRDGLNSPLHF.

The chain has TRBV27 and TRBJ1-6; no definite D call. The CDR3 is 13 amino acids. Germline CDR1 MNHEY, CDR2 SMNVEV (reference sequence). V was pared by 4 bases and J by 3 bases, with 4 bases between. The DNA for the CDR3 is TGTGCCAGCAGTTCCCGCTATAATTCACCCCTCCACTTT. Amino acids: CASSSRYNSPLHF.

The chain has TRBV10-3 and TRBJ1-2, with D perhaps TRBD1 (5 bases). Germline V gives CDR1 ENHRY, CDR2 SYGVKD. The CDR3 is 13 residues long. Trimming removed 2 bases from V and 6 bases from J, with 10 bases in between. Here the CDR3 reads CAISEDRLDGYTF. The CDR3 DNA reads TGTGCCATCAGTGAGGACAGACTGGATGGCTACACCTTC.

This chain links TRBV6-5 with TRBJ2-7; TRBD1 matches 7 bases. The CDR3 runs 11 residues. Trimming took 5 bases from V and 9 from J; bases not matched to a gene: 4. Per germline, CDR1 MNHEY and CDR2 SVGAGI. The CDR3 region is CASSGTGVQYF. The CDR3 bases are TGTGCCAGCAGTGGAACAGGGGTGCAGTACTTC.

The chain is built from TRBV7-9 and TRBJ1-5, with D uncertain. V was cut by 1 base and J by 1 base, with 8 bases left in between. Germline loops: CDR1 SEHNR, CDR2 FQNEAQ (reference sequence). CDR3 size: 15 residues. DNA for the CDR3: TGTGCCAGCAGCTTAGAGGGTTCGAGCAATCAGCCCCAGCATTTT. Encoded protein: CASSLEGSSNQPQHF.

This chain uses TRBV27 with TRBJ1-4, with D perhaps TRBD1 (5 bases). Trimming pared 2 bases from V and 7 bases from J, leaving 14 bases between. Germline V gives CDR1 MNHEY, CDR2 SMNVEV (reference sequence). The CDR3 runs 15 residues. The CDR3 bases are TGTGCCAGCAGTTTAGTTCGGGGGGTTGGTGAAAAACTGTTTTTT. This encodes CASSLVRGVGEKLFF.

In its sample, this clone was seen a few times. The gene calls are TRBV4-1 and TRBJ1-3; D is undetermined. CDR1 MGHRA and CDR2 YSYEKL come from the germline V gene. With 4 bases removed from V and 0 bases from J, the gap between germline ends came to 19 bases. The CDR3 consists of 18 residues. The CDR3 sequence is CASSPPVGASSSGNTIYF. The CDR3 region has the DNA TGCGCCAGCAGCCCCCCGGTAGGAGCCTCGAGCTCTGGAAACACCATATATTTT.

The chain employs TRBV7-9 and TRBJ2-5; D call uncertain. CDR1 is SEHNR, CDR2 FQNEAQ, per germline (reference sequence). The V end was cut by 0 bases, the J end by 5 bases, with 10 bases between. CDR3 length equals 14 residues. The CDR3 nucleotides read TGTGCCAGCAGCTTAGCCATGGCCGTGGAGACCCAGTACTTC. Protein sequence: CASSLAMAVETQYF.

The chain recombines TRBV7-8 with TRBJ2-2, with D hard to call. With 2 bases removed from V and 2 bases from J, the gap between germline ends came to 15 bases. The CDR3 spans 17 residues. The germline CDR1 and CDR2 sequences are SGHVS and FQNEAQ. CDR3 amino acids: CASSLRAPLRNTGELFF. The CDR3 DNA is TGTGCCAGCAGCTTAAGGGCGCCCCTTCGTAACACCGGGGAGCTGTTTTTT.

The V call is TRBV2, the J call TRBJ1-1, with TRBD1 as a possible D gene (5 bases). Germline V gene sequence: CDR1 SNHLY, CDR2 FYNNEI. V lost 3 bases and J 4 bases, leaving 12 bases between the germline ends. The CDR3 length is 14 residues. This CDR3 is CASSDGREGTEAFF. The CDR3 DNA sequence: TGTGCCAGCAGTGATGGCAGGGAGGGCACTGAAGCTTTCTTT.

This chain links TRBV10-3 with TRBJ2-7, with a weak D call TRBD1 (6 bases). This CDR3 comprises 14 residues. V was shortened by 5 bases and J by 3 bases, with 14 bases between the two germline ends. From germline, CDR1 is ENHRY and CDR2 SYGVKD. CDR3 region: CAISQGQQGYEQYF. The CDR3 DNA reads TGTGCCATCAGTCAAGGACAGCAGGGCTACGAGCAGTACTTC.

This chain connects TRBV27 to TRBJ1-6; D is undetermined. V was trimmed by 3 bases and J by 0 bases, leaving 15 bases between them. CDR1 and CDR2 from the germline V gene are MNHEY and SMNVEV (reference sequence). This CDR3 spans 18 amino acids. CDR3: CASSFTNRASSYNSPLHF. The CDR3 DNA reads as TGTGCCAGCAGTTTCACTAATAGGGCGAGCTCCTATAATTCACCCCTCCACTTT.

The chain uses TRBV19 and TRBJ2-7; TRBD1 is a possible D gene (5 bases). From germline, CDR1 is LNHDA and CDR2 SQIVND (reference sequence). This CDR3 has 15 residues. V gave up 5 bases and J gave up 2 bases, with 16 bases separating them. CDR3 protein: CASSESLTGPYEQYF. The CDR3 DNA sequence: TGTGCCAGTAGTGAATCGTTAACAGGCCCCTACGAGCAGTACTTC. The whole variable domain, filled in from reference TRBV19 and TRBJ2-7, reads DGGITQSPKYLFRKEGQNVTLSCEQNLNHDAMYWYRQDPGQGLRLIYYSQIVNDFQKGDIAEGYSVSREKKESFPLTVTSAQKNPTAFYLCASSESLTGPYEQYFGPGTRLTVT.

The V and J genes are TRBV6-5 and TRBJ2-5, with D possibly matching TRBD1 (6 bases). CDR1 and CDR2 (germline): MNHEY, SVGAGI. This CDR3 comprises 15 residues. Trimming removed 0 bases at V and 5 bases at J, with 13 bases between. The CDR3: CASSYSRGYGETQYF. CDR3 DNA sequence: TGTGCCAGCAGTTACTCCAGGGGTTACGGGGAGACCCAGTACTTC.

This sequence joins TRBV19 and TRBJ1-4; D is perhaps TRBD1 (5 bases). CDR3 size: 15 residues. V lost 5 bases and J 8 bases, leaving 18 bases between the germline ends. Looked up from germline, CDR1 is LNHDA and CDR2 is SQIVND (reference sequence). The CDR3 DNA sequence: TGTGCCAGTAGTGTGGCAGGGTCGGCAGAAGAAAAACTGTTTTTT. This sequence encodes CASSVAGSAEEKLFF.

V is TRBV10-3 and J is TRBJ1-2; no clear D. The CDR3 runs to 14 residues. Trimming stripped 10 bases from V and 5 bases from J, with 20 bases between. Germline values: CDR1 ENHRY, CDR2 SYGVKD. The CDR3 reads CATARPGGNYGYTF. CDR3 DNA: TGTGCCACCGCCAGGCCAGGTGGTAATTATGGCTACACCTTC.

This rearrangement joins TRBV4-1 to TRBJ2-5; weak D call: TRBD1 (6 bases). V lost 3 bases and J 5 bases, leaving 10 bases between the germline ends. Germline V gene sequence: CDR1 MGHRA, CDR2 YSYEKL. The CDR3 extends over 13 amino acids. The CDR3 loop reads CASSQGAWETQYF. In nucleotides, the CDR3 is TGCGCCAGCAGCCAGGGGGCTTGGGAGACCCAGTACTTC.